The 7 T cell receptor beta chains given below trace back to one sample, sequenced in a study of T cell clonality in common variable immunodeficiency. The method was immunoSEQ multiplex PCR; TCRdb's version includes in-frame clones alone and lacks a portion of them. This sample carries 50,000 to 60,000 clones, none of them present only once. The sample comprised peripheral blood mononuclear cells. The receptors stem from a person aged 18 to 75 in good health.

This clone showed up many times. The read is 3 residues too short to cover the CDR3 end, so that end is filled in from the germline J gene. The genes are TRBV20-1 and TRBJ2-2; D unclear. CDR3 length equals 14 residues. Germline CDR1 and CDR2: DFQATT and SNEGSKA (reference sequence). V was pared by 6 bases and J by 4 bases, with 15 bases between. CDR3 sequence reads: CSANSGHSTGELFF. Partial CDR3 DNA: TGCAGTGCAAACTCGGGTCATTCCACCGGGGAG.

This clone was seen at least ten times. The CDR3 loop is CASSLQALGTDTQYF. CDR3 DNA, as far as it was read: TGTGCCAGCAGCCTACAGGCCCTCGGCACAGATACG. The chain is built from TRBV2 and TRBJ2-3; tentatively, D is TRBD1 (5 bases). The sequenced fragment ends 3 residues before the CDR3 boundary, so the rest is inferred from the germline J gene. Germline V gene data show CDR1 as SNHLY and CDR2 as FYNNEI. The ends were cut back, 6 bases at V and 1 base at J, with 14 bases in the middle. This CDR3 spans 15 amino acids. Complete variable domain (other parts from reference TRBV2 and TRBJ2-3): EPEVTQTPSHQVTQMGQEVILRCVPISNHLYFYWYRQILGQKVEFLVSFYNNEISEKSEIFDDQFSVERPDGSNFTLKIRSTKLEDSAMYFCASSLQALGTDTQYFGPGTRLTVL.

This clone was observed many times. Read data end 3 residues before the CDR3 end; the end is taken from the germline J gene. The V gene is TRBV7-9, the J gene TRBJ2-7, with D possibly matching TRBD1 (5 bases). V shed 1 base and J shed 1 base, with 11 bases lying between them. There are 15 residues in the CDR3. Germline V gene lookup returns CDR1 SEHNR and CDR2 FQNEAQ (reference sequence). This CDR3 is CASSLGQGRSYEQYF. Incomplete CDR3 DNA: TGTGCCAGCAGCTTAGGGCAGGGAAGATCCTACGAG.

This clone was seen ten or more times. The read comes to an end 3 residues before the CDR3 does, leaving the germline J gene to fill in the end. The V and J genes are TRBV7-9 and TRBJ2-7; 8 bases map to TRBD1. V trimming: 1 base; J trimming: 3 bases; junction bases outside the gene matches: 2. The CDR3 is made up of 14 amino acids. The germline V gene encodes CDR1 SEHNR and CDR2 FQNEAQ (reference sequence). This chain's CDR3 is CASSLVQGGYEQYF. The CDR3 bases that were read are TGTGCCAGCAGCTTAGTACAGGGGGGCTACGAG.

With respect to this clone: The CDR3 extends 3 residues past the end of the read, so its final part is completed from the germline J gene. The rearrangement links TRBV5-1 to TRBJ2-1, with 8 nucleotides matching TRBD2. V shed 0 bases, J shed 7 bases, and the junction held 15 bases outside the gene matches. The CDR3 is made up of 18 amino acids. Germline V gives CDR1 SGHRS, CDR2 YFSETQ. CDR3 bases read: TGCGCCAGCAGCTTGGCCAAGCAGGGCGGGGGGCTAATAAATGAG. Translating gives CASSLAKQGGGLINE. The CDR3 as a whole reads CASSLAKQGGGLINEQFF.

This clone was picked up many times. The sequence runs out 3 residues before the end of the CDR3; the remainder is reconstructed from the germline J gene. Distinct nucleotide sequences in the sample also encode this CDR3. This sequence joins TRBV20-1 and TRBJ1-2; D possibly corresponds to TRBD1 (5 bases). The V end lost 6 bases, the J end lost 4 bases, and 12 bases lay between the germline ends. This CDR3 has 12 residues. CDR1 and CDR2 (germline): DFQATT, SNEGSKA (reference sequence). This chain's CDR3 is CSAREGAYGYTF. CDR3 DNA (partial): TGCAGTGCCCGAGAAGGGGCCTATGGC.

This clone appeared a few times. The CDR3 goes on 3 residues after the read ends, and that part is filled in from the germline J gene. This chain joins TRBV7-2 and TRBJ1-5; TRBD1 aligns across 8 bases. Losses at the gene ends were 5 bases for V and 5 bases for J; bases not matched to a gene: 2. The CDR3 sequence is 13 residues long. Germline values: CDR1 SGHTA, CDR2 FQGNSA. The chain's CDR3 is CASSRQGHQPQHF. The CDR3 DNA, read in part, is TGTGCCAGCAGCCGACAGGGGCATCAGCCC.